This TCR beta chain was recovered during a study of regulatory T cells in long-lasting Graves disease. Whole-study results and caveats: Newly diagnosed Graves' patients had higher TCR diversity than persistent ones. Persistent disease favored TRBV28, TRBJ1-2 and TRBJ2-5.

Relying on iRepertoire HTBI primers and Arm-PCR of CDR3 regions, the team built TCR beta libraries. TCRdb re-called the multiplex PCR reads through MiXCR, storing one row per CDR3 protein. The sample includes hundreds of thousands of distinct CDR3 sequences, around 21% of them seen just once. This clonotype has a handful of counts. The antigen remains unidentified. Time point described: persistent/refractory GD, antithyroid drugs over 5 years with positive TRAb. Isolated PBMC RNA provided the starting material for the TCR library. The trim removed 5 bases at V and 6 bases at J, leaving 4 bases unmatched. Germline lookup yields CDR1 DFQATT and CDR2 SNEGSKA (reference sequence). The CDR3 has 14 residues.

The chain recombines TRBV20-1 with TRBJ2-2, with TRBD2 matching 12 bases. The starting material was peripheral blood mononuclear cells (PBMCs), obtained when the disease was refractory, from a patient treated with antithyroid drugs. The origin of this receptor is a female donor with Graves disease. CDR3 sequence (DNA): TGCAGTGCTTCTAGCGGGAGGGGCCCCGGGGAGCTGTTTTTT. Its protein product is CSASSGRGPGELFF.